The 28 T cell receptor beta chains in this list originate from one sample, sequenced in a study of CD8+ T cells in alopecia areata. RNA extraction was followed by reverse transcription into cDNA, which acted as the sequencing template. The repertoire was sequenced with immunoSEQ multiplex PCR; TCRdb's copy has only in-frame clones and lacks some. Altogether under 350,000 clones were found in the sample, and no singletons occur. Separation of pooled cutaneous lymph node cells was by sorting with CD4, CD8alpha, NKG2D, NKG2ACE and other markers. The source material was CD4+ T cells sorted from a lymph node. The receptors were sampled from a C3H/HeJ mouse with alopecia areata. Strain MHC haplotype: H2-k.

With respect to this clone: Genes and germline are mouse. From the germline J gene comes the end of the CDR3, since the read stops 4 residues before it. V gene TRBV13-1 combines with J gene TRBJ1-2, with D maybe TRBD1 (5 bases). Trimming removed 4 bases at V and 0 bases at J, with 10 bases between. The CDR3 has 14 amino acids. Germline V gene lookup returns CDR1 NSHNY and CDR2 SYGAGN. CDR3 region: CASSLDTSNSDYTF. The CDR3 bases that were read are TGTGCCAGCAGTCTGGACACTTCAAACTCC.

This clone was recorded a few times. Mouse names are used for the genes. Other nucleotide sequences from this sample produce the same CDR3. The part of the CDR3 DNA that was read is TGTGCCAGCACCAGACAGGGGAACACA. Residues: CASTRQGNT. The whole CDR3 sequence is CASTRQGNTEVFF. This chain links TRBV13-3 with TRBJ1-1, with 7 nucleotides matching TRBD1. The CDR3 goes on 4 residues after the read ends, and that part is filled in from the germline J gene. The CDR3 runs 13 residues. The V gene end was trimmed by 6 bases and the J gene end by 1 base; junction bases not matched to a gene: 3. Germline V gene data show CDR1 as NNHDY and CDR2 as SYVADS.

This clone was detected only a few times. Gene names denote mouse genes. The CDR3 extends 3 residues past the end of the read, so its final part is completed from the germline J gene. The rearrangement uses TRBV19 and TRBJ1-6, with 12 positions matching TRBD1. TRBJ1-6 is annotated as an ORF whose role is uncertain. V was pared by 4 bases and J by 9 bases, with 5 bases of the junction left unmatched. This CDR3 is 15 amino acids long. Germline CDR1 is FNHDT and CDR2 is SITEND (reference sequence). The CDR3 DNA, read in part, is TGTGCCAGCAGTCCCCCGGGACAGGGGGCTTCGCCC. Translating gives CASSPPGQGASP. The full CDR3 is CASSPPGQGASPLYF.

This clone has only a few counts. Gene labels here are mouse ones. The sequence runs out 4 residues before the end of the CDR3; the remainder is reconstructed from the germline J gene. V gene TRBV13-1 combines with J gene TRBJ2-5; D ambiguous. The germline V and J ends were trimmed by 0 bases and 2 bases, with 4 bases remaining between them. This CDR3 has 13 residues. The germline V gene has CDR1 NSHNY and CDR2 SYGAGN. This CDR3 reads CASSDAAQDTQYF. The part of the CDR3 DNA that was read is TGTGCCAGCAGTGATGCAGCCCAAGAC.

To note about this clone: Each gene name is a mouse one. The sequenced fragment ends 4 residues before the CDR3 boundary, so the rest is inferred from the germline J gene. Different DNA sequences within this sample yield the same CDR3. The V call is TRBV13-3, the J call TRBJ2-2; 9 nucleotides match TRBD2. The V segment lost 5 bases and the J segment 4 bases; nucleotides outside the gene matches: 3. Germline loops: CDR1 NNHDY, CDR2 SYVADS. This CDR3 spans 14 amino acids. CDR3 residues: CASRDWGSTGQLYF. The CDR3 DNA, read in part, is TGTGCCAGCAGGGACTGGGGAAGCACCGGG.

Regarding this clone: Gene names and germline refer to mouse. The CDR3 DNA, read in part, is TGTGCCAGCAGCTTAGAGACAGATAGTGCAGAA. Translation: CASSLETDSAE. The whole CDR3 reads CASSLETDSAETLYF. This chain uses TRBV3 with TRBJ2-3; D might be TRBD1 (5 bases). The CDR3 end lies 4 residues beyond the end of the read and is filled in from the germline J gene. V was clipped by 1 base and J by 0 bases, with 8 bases between them. Germline lookup yields CDR1 SNHLY and CDR2 FYNGKV (reference sequence). This CDR3 contains 15 residues.

This clone was picked up a small number of times. The genes and germline here are from mouse. The sequence runs out 4 residues before the end of the CDR3; the remainder is reconstructed from the germline J gene. This chain connects TRBV19 to TRBJ2-5, with 11 bases identical to TRBD1. V lost 6 bases and J lost 3; bases outside the gene matches: 3. Germline values: CDR1 FNHDT, CDR2 SITEND (reference sequence). The CDR3 has 14 residues. Partial CDR3 DNA: TGTGCCAGCAACAGGGACAGGGGGCAAGAC. It encodes CASNRDRGQD. The whole CDR3 region reads CASNRDRGQDTQYF. The full variable domain, its missing parts supplied by reference TRBV19 and TRBJ2-5, is GGIITQTPKFLIGQEGQKLTLKCQQNFNHDTMYWYRQDSGKGLRLIYYSITENDLQKGDLSEGYDASREKKSSFSLTVTSAQKNEMAVFLCASNRDRGQDTQYFGPGTRLLVL.

Comment on this clone: Mouse gene names and germline throughout. The read ends 4 residues shy of where the CDR3 ends; the end is completed using the germline J gene. The chain has TRBV19 and TRBJ2-3, with D unresolved. Germline V gene sequence: CDR1 FNHDT, CDR2 SITEND (reference sequence). CDR3 length: 15 amino acids. V lost 0 bases to trimming and J lost 1 base, with 9 bases between them. The CDR3 DNA, read in part, is TGTGCCAGCAGTATAGGGGGTAGAGGTGCAGAA. This gives the protein CASSIGGRGAE. The complete CDR3 protein is CASSIGGRGAETLYF. Full variable domain (outside the CDR3, taken from reference TRBV19 and TRBJ2-3): GGIITQTPKFLIGQEGQKLTLKCQQNFNHDTMYWYRQDSGKGLRLIYYSITENDLQKGDLSEGYDASREKKSSFSLTVTSAQKNEMAVFLCASSIGGRGAETLYFGSGTRLTVL.

As for this clone: Germline and genes: mouse. The CDR3 extends 4 residues past the end of the read, so its final part is completed from the germline J gene. V usage is TRBV1 and J usage is TRBJ2-1; tentative D call: TRBD1 (6 bases). The CDR3 totals 15 residues. Germline CDR1 NSQYPW, CDR2 LRSPGD (reference sequence). CDR3 loop: CTCSAGAGVEAEQFF. Partial CDR3 DNA: TGCACCTGCAGTGCAGGGGCAGGGGTTGAGGCT.

This clone has just a few counts. This may come from a read error, since a much larger clone is one base off. Genes and germline are mouse. Read data end 4 residues before the CDR3 end; the end is taken from the germline J gene. The chain joins TRBV14 to TRBJ2-3; perhaps TRBD1 as D (6 bases). Trimming took off 5 bases at V and 3 bases at J, with 7 bases between the two ends. The CDR3 extends over 12 amino acids. Germline V lookup: CDR1 SGHDT, CDR2 FRDEAV. The part of the CDR3 DNA that was read is TGTGCCAGCAGGGGGACAGCAGAA. The encoded protein is CASRGTAE. The whole CDR3 protein is CASRGTAETLYF.

As concerns this clone: Any gene name here is a mouse gene name. The read ends 4 residues before the CDR3 terminus; that terminus is restored from the germline J gene. Other DNA sequences in this specimen translate into the identical CDR3. The chain joins TRBV1 to TRBJ2-7, with a weak D call TRBD2 (7 bases). V lost 1 base, J lost 1 base, and 11 bases lay in between. From germline, CDR1 is NSQYPW and CDR2 LRSPGD (reference sequence). This CDR3 is built from 15 residues. CDR3 in amino acids: CTCSAGGASSYEQYF. CDR3 bases read: TGCACCTGCAGTGCAGGGGGGGCGAGTTCCTAT.

Regarding this clone: Gene names are the mouse ones. With the read ending 4 residues before the CDR3 end, the germline J gene is used to fill in that end. V and J are TRBV5 and TRBJ2-1; D call uncertain. This CDR3 has 16 amino acids. Trimming removed 0 bases at V and 1 base at J, with 10 bases between. Germline CDR1 reads LGHNA; CDR2 reads YNLKQL (reference sequence). The CDR3 protein is CASSQEERVNYAEQFF. The covered CDR3 bases are TGTGCCAGCAGCCAAGAAGAGAGGGTAAACTATGCT.

The table lists this clone with a few counts. The genes are named according to mouse. The CDR3 is cut off 4 residues early in the read; its end comes from the germline J gene. This sequence joins TRBV5 and TRBJ2-1; the D gene is possibly TRBD2 (6 bases). The germline V gene encodes CDR1 LGHNA and CDR2 YNLKQL (reference sequence). This CDR3 is built from 12 residues. The DNA read from the CDR3 is TGTGCCAGCAGCCCTCTGGGGGCT. Translation gives CASSPLGA. The full-length CDR3 reads as CASSPLGAEQFF.

This clone was detected ten times or more. These gene names are mouse names. The read is 4 residues too short to cover the CDR3 end, so that end is filled in from the germline J gene. J is TRBJ2-5 and V is TRBV17; 8 positions agree with TRBD1. CDR3 size: 14 residues. Germline values: CDR1 MNHDT, CDR2 YYDKIL. The part of the CDR3 DNA that was read is TGTGCTAGCAGTCCCAGGGGGCTGGGGGAC. As protein: CASSPRGLGD. The full CDR3 is CASSPRGLGDTQYF.

This clone was detected a few times. The genes and germline here are from mouse. Read sequence stops 4 residues before the CDR3 end, and the germline J gene provides the missing end. The chain uses TRBV13-1 and TRBJ2-4; D might be TRBD2 (6 bases). This CDR3 has 12 residues. The V end lost 6 bases, the J end lost 3 bases, and 8 bases lay between the germline ends. Germline V gene lookup returns CDR1 NSHNY and CDR2 SYGAGN. The sequenced CDR3 bases are TGTGCCAGCAAATGGGGGCAAAAC. It is translated as CASKWGQN. The CDR3, in full, reads CASKWGQNTLYF.

Worth noting for this clone: Gene names are mouse gene names. The read gets to within 4 residues of the CDR3 end, and the germline J gene fills in the rest. The same CDR3 also results from other DNA sequences found in this sample. The rearrangement links TRBV5 to TRBJ1-2; no definite D call. V was pared by 4 bases and J by 0 bases, with 6 bases between. CDR1 is LGHNA, CDR2 YNLKQL, per germline (reference sequence). This CDR3 contains 13 residues. The covered CDR3 bases are TGTGCCAGCAGCCCCCAGGCAAACTCC. The encoded protein is CASSPQANS. The full-length CDR3 reads as CASSPQANSDYTF.

Concerning this clone: The germline and genes are mouse ones. The read is 4 residues too short to cover the CDR3 end, so that end is filled in from the germline J gene. V is TRBV13-1 and J is TRBJ2-5; 10 bases align to TRBD2. The V gene end was trimmed by 3 bases and the J gene end by 3 bases; junction bases not matched to a gene: 4. CDR1 and CDR2 from the germline V gene are NSHNY and SYGAGN. The CDR3 length is 15 residues. The CDR3 protein is CASSGRDWGQDTQYF. Incomplete CDR3 DNA: TGTGCCAGCAGTGGCCGGGACTGGGGACAAGAC.

This clone has only a few counts. Gene names are the mouse ones. The read ends 4 residues shy of where the CDR3 ends; the end is completed using the germline J gene. The chain couples TRBV13-2 to TRBJ2-5, with D hard to call. The CDR3 covers 14 residues. Germline lookup yields CDR1 NNHNN and CDR2 SYGAGS (reference sequence). V was cut by 0 bases and J by 2 bases, with 7 bases left in between. The CDR3 sequence is CASGDADIQDTQYF. CDR3 DNA, as far as it was read: TGTGCCAGCGGTGATGCAGACATCCAAGAC.

This clone was recorded at least ten times. Mouse names are used for the genes. The sequenced fragment ends 4 residues before the CDR3 boundary, so the rest is inferred from the germline J gene. The J gene is TRBJ2-2, the V gene TRBV17; TRBD2 agrees at 8 bases. V gave up 7 bases and J gave up 1 base; unmatched junction bases: 5. Germline V gene lookup returns CDR1 MNHDT and CDR2 YYDKIL. The CDR3 runs to 15 residues. The CDR3 region is CASTHWGRNTGQLYF. The part of the CDR3 DNA that was read is TGTGCTAGCACCCACTGGGGGAGAAACACCGGG.

Points on this clone: Genes and germline are mouse. The CDR3 extends 4 residues past the end of the read, so its final part is completed from the germline J gene. The sample contains more than one DNA sequence encoding this CDR3. This chain uses TRBV13-1 with TRBJ2-5; possibly TRBD1 for D (5 bases). V lost 3 bases to trimming and J lost 3 bases, with 8 bases between them. Germline V lookup: CDR1 NSHNY, CDR2 SYGAGN. The CDR3 contains 13 residues. CDR3 loop: CASSGTTQDTQYF. The sequenced CDR3 bases are TGTGCCAGCAGTGGGACAACTCAAGAC.

This clone was counted a few times. Gene names are the mouse ones. The observed sequence ends 4 residues before the CDR3 terminus, with the missing tail filled in from the germline J gene. The chain carries TRBV13-3 and TRBJ2-1; tentatively, D is TRBD1 (7 bases). Germline CDR1 NNHDY, CDR2 SYVADS. This CDR3 has 12 amino acids. CDR3 DNA, as far as it was read: TGTGCCAGCAGAGGGGGCAGAGCT. It specifies CASRGGRA. The CDR3, in full, reads CASRGGRAEQFF.

About this clone itself: A much larger clonotype is one base distant, so this may be a read error. Gene names refer to mouse genes. The read terminates 4 residues before the CDR3 end, so the remaining end is supplied by the germline J gene. The V and J genes are TRBV29 and TRBJ2-7, with 10 bases fitting TRBD2. The CDR3 has 13 amino acids. Per the germline V gene, CDR1 is MSHET and CDR2 is SYDVDS. The CDR3 reads CASSTDWGYEQYF. The sequenced CDR3 bases are TGTGCTAGCAGTACGGACTGGGGGTAT. Filled out from reference TRBV29 and TRBJ2-7, the complete variable domain reads DMKVTQMPRYLIKRMGENVLLECGQDMSHETMYWYRQDPGLGLQLIYISYDVDSNSEGDIPKGYRVSRKKREHFSLILDSAKTNQTSVYFCASSTDWGYEQYFGPGTRLTVL.

Note on this clone: The listed genes are named as in mouse. The read ends 4 residues shy of where the CDR3 ends; the end is completed using the germline J gene. The chain has TRBV19 and TRBJ2-5; 10 bases line up with TRBD2. Per germline, CDR1 FNHDT and CDR2 SITEND (reference sequence). This CDR3 region has 16 residues. CDR3 DNA, as far as it was read: TGTGCCAGCAGTCCCCCTCCGGGACTGGGGCGGGAC. This codes for CASSPPPGLGRD. The whole CDR3 region reads CASSPPPGLGRDTQYF.

This clone has a handful of counts. Mouse germline and gene names are used. The read falls 4 residues short of the CDR3 end, and the missing part is taken from the germline J gene. The gene calls are TRBV19 and TRBJ2-1, with 10 nucleotides matching TRBD2. Germline CDR1 is FNHDT and CDR2 is SITEND (reference sequence). The CDR3 contains 15 residues. With V trimmed by 3 bases and J by 3 bases, 3 bases remained unmatched. CDR3 DNA, as far as it was read: TGTGCCAGCAGTAACGACTGGGGGGCCTATGCT. Its protein is CASSNDWGAYA. The full CDR3 sequence reads CASSNDWGAYAEQFF. The full variable domain, its missing parts supplied by reference TRBV19 and TRBJ2-1, is GGIITQTPKFLIGQEGQKLTLKCQQNFNHDTMYWYRQDSGKGLRLIYYSITENDLQKGDLSEGYDASREKKSSFSLTVTSAQKNEMAVFLCASSNDWGAYAEQFFGPGTRLTVL.

This clone was counted only a few times. Genes here carry mouse names. The CDR3 end lies 3 residues beyond the end of the read and is filled in from the germline J gene. J is TRBJ1-6 and V is TRBV19; the D gene is possibly TRBD1 (5 bases). TRBJ1-6 is placed among ORFs of uncertain function. Germline-derived CDR1 and CDR2 are FNHDT and SITEND (reference sequence). The CDR3 spans 13 residues. The CDR3 reads CASSIGQGRPLYF. The CDR3 bases that were read are TGTGCCAGCAGTATAGGGCAGGGCCGGCCC.

This clone was found a few times. Gene names follow the mouse nomenclature. The part of the CDR3 DNA that was read is TGCACCTGCAGTAAAGCAAACTCC. Encoded protein: CTCSKANS. The CDR3 as a whole reads CTCSKANSDYTF. V is TRBV1 and J is TRBJ1-2, with unresolved D. The sequenced fragment ends 4 residues before the CDR3 boundary, so the rest is inferred from the germline J gene. Germline CDR1 and CDR2: NSQYPW and LRSPGD (reference sequence). The CDR3 runs to 12 residues. The V gene lost 5 bases and the J gene lost 0 bases, with 4 bases spanning the gap.

Turning to this clone: Mouse names are used for the genes. The read ends 4 residues before the CDR3 terminus; that terminus is restored from the germline J gene. The chain recombines TRBV13-1 with TRBJ2-4, with 12 bases lining up with TRBD2. V shed 5 bases, J shed 0 bases, and the junction held 4 bases outside the gene matches. The CDR3 has 16 amino acids. Germline V CDR1 and CDR2: NSHNY, SYGAGN. Incomplete CDR3 DNA: TGTGCCAGCAGGGGGACTGGGGGGCCTAGTCAAAAC. The encoded protein is CASRGTGGPSQN. The whole CDR3 sequence reads CASRGTGGPSQNTLYF.

A note on this clone: The gene symbols are mouse symbols. The read ends 4 residues early relative to the CDR3; the germline J gene fills the gap. The V and J genes are TRBV13-3 and TRBJ2-7; tentatively, D is TRBD2 (6 bases). The CDR3 sequence is 14 residues long. With 1 base removed from V and 1 base from J, the gap between germline ends came to 9 bases. In germline, CDR1 is NNHDY, CDR2 SYVADS. The covered CDR3 bases are TGTGCCAGCAGTGATATGGGGGAGTCCTAT. Residues: CASSDMGESY. The whole CDR3 is CASSDMGESYEQYF.